The next 18 T cell receptor beta chains were all read from a single sample in a study of cytotoxic CD8 clonotypes in ibrutinib-treated CLL. The assay was immunoSEQ multiplex PCR, and TCRdb's table has in-frame clones only and misses some. The sample yields fewer than 50,000 clones, 50% to 80% seen once. The sample consisted of PBMCs, taken after 24 months of ibrutinib treatment. The receptors here all came from a human donor with chronic lymphocytic leukemia.

Written as DNA, the CDR3 is TGCGCCAGCAGCCTCCCGACAGGTTCTAACTATGGCTACACCTTC. This sequence encodes CASSLPTGSNYGYTF. The chain joins TRBV10-1 to TRBJ1-2; D possibly corresponds to TRBD1 (6 bases). Germline V gene data show CDR1 as WNHNN and CDR2 as SYGVQD (reference sequence). Between the trimmed V and J ends, which lost 6 bases and 0 bases, there was a span of 14 bases. The CDR3 is made up of 15 amino acids.

The gene calls are TRBV25-1 and TRBJ2-1; 8 bases agree with TRBD1. The V and J ends lost 4 bases and 0 bases, in that order; junction bases with no gene match: 2. The CDR3 contains 15 residues. Germline V gene data show CDR1 as MGHDK and CDR2 as SYGVNS. The CDR3 is CASSGGQGSYNEQFF. The CDR3 bases are TGTGCCAGCAGTGGTGGACAGGGCTCCTACAATGAGCAGTTCTTC.

This clone was found a few times. J is TRBJ1-4 and V is TRBV5-1; 7 nucleotides agree with TRBD1. The CDR3 has 14 amino acids. CDR1 is SGHRS and CDR2 is YFSETQ in the germline V gene. V dropped 3 bases and J dropped 5; count of bases not matched to a gene: 4. The CDR3 protein is CASSSTGRNEKLFF. In DNA, the CDR3 is TGCGCCAGCAGCTCGACAGGGAGAAATGAAAAACTGTTTTTT. The variable domain in full, completed from reference TRBV5-1 and TRBJ1-4, reads KAGVTQTPRYLIKTRGQQVTLSCSPISGHRSVSWYQQTPGQGLQFLFEYFSETQRNKGNFPGRFSGRQFSNSRSEMNVSTLELGDSALYLCASSSTGRNEKLFFGSGTQLSVL.

This chain links TRBV6-1 with TRBJ1-2, with D perhaps matching TRBD1 (6 bases). The V end lost 4 bases, the J end lost 2 bases, and 11 bases lay between the germline ends. The germline gives CDR1 MNHNS, CDR2 SASEGT. The CDR3 runs 14 residues. This CDR3 is CASSGAGTNYGYTF. In DNA, the CDR3 is TGTGCCAGCAGTGGGGCCGGGACAAACTATGGCTACACCTTC.

The CDR3 coding sequence is TGCGCCAGCAGCCAAGTCGGGCAGAACTATGGCTACACCTTC. Protein: CASSQVGQNYGYTF. V is TRBV4-1 and J is TRBJ1-2; unclear D gene. The CDR3 totals 14 residues. Germline loops: CDR1 MGHRA, CDR2 YSYEKL. V lost 1 base and J 2 bases, leaving 8 bases between the germline ends.

The V and J genes are TRBV29-1 and TRBJ2-5, with a tentative D call TRBD2 (6 bases). The germline V gene has CDR1 SQVTM and CDR2 ANQGSEA. There are 11 residues in the CDR3. V dropped 5 bases and J dropped 7 bases, with 11 bases sitting between them. This CDR3 is CSVSAGGTQYF. The CDR3 DNA is TGCAGCGTTTCTGCCGGGGGGACCCAGTACTTC.

In regard to this clone: Sequence at one end of the junction differs from germline and may be a read error. V and J are TRBV28 and TRBJ2-7; no clear D gene. This CDR3 comprises 13 residues. Per germline, CDR1 MDHEN and CDR2 SYDVKM. The CDR3 sequence is CASSLSSGTDPGF. In DNA form, the CDR3 reads TGTGCCAGCAGTTTGTCTTCCGGTACTGACCCCGGATTC.

This sequence joins TRBV10-2 and TRBJ2-2, with D possibly called TRBD1 or TRBD2 (5 bases each). Germline V gives CDR1 WSHSY, CDR2 SAAADI. Trimming stripped 8 bases from V and 1 base from J, with 11 bases between. CDR3 length: 14 residues. The CDR3 nucleotides read TGCGCCAGCTGGACTGGGGGGAACACCGGGGAGCTGTTTTTT. Translation gives CASWTGGNTGELFF.

V usage is TRBV19 and J usage is TRBJ2-1; D perhaps matches TRBD1 (5 bases). V lost 4 bases and J lost 1, with 11 bases in between. Germline loops: CDR1 LNHDA, CDR2 SQIVND (reference sequence). The CDR3 runs 15 residues. The CDR3 DNA follows: TGTGCCAGTAGTACCGGACAAAATTCCTACAATGAGCAGTTCTTC. Amino acids: CASSTGQNSYNEQFF. The full variable domain, in which reference TRBV19 and TRBJ2-1 provide the parts outside the CDR3, is DGGITQSPKYLFRKEGQNVTLSCEQNLNHDAMYWYRQDPGQGLRLIYYSQIVNDFQKGDIAEGYSVSREKKESFPLTVTSAQKNPTAFYLCASSTGQNSYNEQFFGPGTRLTVL.

The genes are TRBV10-3 and TRBJ1-4, with a tentative D call TRBD1 (6 bases). This CDR3 spans 13 amino acids. Trimming left V 5 bases short and J 4 bases short, with 8 bases between. CDR1 is ENHRY, CDR2 SYGVKD, per germline. The CDR3 here is CAISPRGNEKLFF. The CDR3 nucleotides read TGTGCCATCAGTCCCAGGGGTAATGAAAAACTGTTTTTT.

The V call is TRBV6-6, the J call TRBJ2-6, with D possibly being TRBD2 (6 bases). CDR1 is MNHNY and CDR2 is SVGAGI in the germline V gene (reference sequence). V lost 7 bases and J lost 2, with 12 bases in between. The CDR3 is 15 residues long. CDR3 region: CASTSGVAGANVLTF. The CDR3 nucleotides are TGTGCCAGCACATCGGGGGTAGCTGGGGCCAACGTCCTGACTTTC.

This clone was seen just once. V usage is TRBV4-1 and J usage is TRBJ2-5; 7 bases are a match to TRBD1. Germline trimming cut 2 bases from V and 9 bases from J; bases unmatched to any gene: 9. Germline CDR1 MGHRA, CDR2 YSYEKL. The CDR3 is made up of 14 amino acids. The DNA of the CDR3 is TGCGCCAGCAGCCAAAGTCTGGGGCAGGGGGCCCAGTACTTC. It codes for CASSQSLGQGAQYF.

This chain connects TRBV7-6 to TRBJ2-1, with no clear D. Trimming cost V 2 bases and J 7 bases, with 6 bases left between them. This CDR3 has 12 amino acids. Germline values: CDR1 SGHVS, CDR2 FNYEAQ. CDR3 nucleotides: TGTGCCAGCAGCTTATATGAGAATGAGCAGTTCTTC. Protein sequence: CASSLYENEQFF. Drawing the rest from reference TRBV7-6 and TRBJ2-1, the complete variable domain is GAGVSQSPRYKVTKRGQDVALRCDPISGHVSLYWYRQALGQGPEFLTYFNYEAQQDKSGLPNDRFSAERPEGSISTLTIQRTEQRDSAMYRCASSLYENEQFFGPGTRLTVL.

The V gene is TRBV4-2, the J gene TRBJ2-7; tentatively, D is TRBD1 (6 bases). The length of the CDR3 is 20 residues. Germline assignment: CDR1 LGHNA and CDR2 YNFKEQ. V was trimmed by 0 bases and J by 1 base, leaving 25 bases between them. CDR3 DNA sequence: TGTGCCAGCAGCCAAGATCTGGACCTAAGACAGGACTCCATTTCCTACGAGCAGTACTTC. It yields the protein CASSQDLDLRQDSISYEQYF.

The chain links TRBV30 to TRBJ1-4, with TRBD1 identical over 9 bases. V shed 4 bases, J shed 8 bases, and the junction held 14 bases outside the gene matches. The CDR3 consists of 16 residues. CDR1 and CDR2 from the germline V gene are GTSNPN and SVGIG (reference sequence). CDR3 sequence reads: CAWMTGTGTISEKLFF. The CDR3 nucleotides are TGTGCCTGGATGACCGGGACAGGGACCATTTCCGAAAAACTGTTTTTT.

The chain employs TRBV6-1 and TRBJ2-5; 7 nucleotides agree with TRBD2. CDR3 length: 16 amino acids. CDR1 is MNHNS, CDR2 SASEGT, per germline. With V trimmed by 1 base and J by 4 bases, 9 bases remained unmatched. The CDR3 sequence: CASSEDVGGWAETQYF. In DNA form, the CDR3 reads TGTGCCAGCAGTGAAGATGTGGGGGGGTGGGCAGAGACCCAGTACTTC.

The J gene is TRBJ2-3, the V gene TRBV4-2, with D possibly being TRBD1 (5 bases). The CDR3 extends over 15 amino acids. In germline, CDR1 is LGHNA, CDR2 YNFKEQ. The CDR3 here is CASAGRASITDTQYF. The DNA of the CDR3 is TGTGCGAGCGCCGGCAGGGCGAGCATCACAGATACGCAGTATTTT.

V and J are TRBV18 and TRBJ2-5; unclear D gene. The length of the CDR3 is 12 residues. Looked up from germline, CDR1 is KGHSH and CDR2 is LQKENI. The germline V and J ends were trimmed by 0 bases and 5 bases, with 4 bases remaining between them. CDR3 region: CASSPPGETQYF. CDR3 in DNA: TGTGCCAGCTCACCACCGGGGGAGACCCAGTACTTC.